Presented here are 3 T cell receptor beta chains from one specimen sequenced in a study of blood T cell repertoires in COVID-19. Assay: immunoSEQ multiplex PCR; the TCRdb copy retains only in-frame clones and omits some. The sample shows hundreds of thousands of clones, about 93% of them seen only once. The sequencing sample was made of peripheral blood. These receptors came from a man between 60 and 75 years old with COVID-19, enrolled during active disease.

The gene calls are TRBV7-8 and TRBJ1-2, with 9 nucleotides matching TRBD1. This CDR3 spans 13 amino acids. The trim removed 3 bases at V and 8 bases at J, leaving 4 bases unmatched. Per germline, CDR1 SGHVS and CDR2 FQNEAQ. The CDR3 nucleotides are TGTGCCAGCAGCTTGGGACAGGGTCGCGGCTACACCTTC. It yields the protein CASSLGQGRGYTF.

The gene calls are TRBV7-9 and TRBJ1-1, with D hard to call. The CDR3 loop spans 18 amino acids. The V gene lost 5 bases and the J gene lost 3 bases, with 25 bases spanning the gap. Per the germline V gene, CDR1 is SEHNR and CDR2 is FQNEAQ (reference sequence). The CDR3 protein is CASSPFLEGPEQYTEAFF. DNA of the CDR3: TGTGCCAGCAGCCCGTTTTTGGAGGGCCCCGAACAGTACACTGAAGCTTTCTTT.

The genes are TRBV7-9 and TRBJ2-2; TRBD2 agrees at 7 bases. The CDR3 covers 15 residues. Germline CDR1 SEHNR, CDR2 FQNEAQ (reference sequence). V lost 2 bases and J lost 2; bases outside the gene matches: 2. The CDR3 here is CASSLTSVNTGELFF. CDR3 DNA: TGTGCCAGCAGCTTAACTAGCGTAAACACCGGGGAGCTGTTTTTT.